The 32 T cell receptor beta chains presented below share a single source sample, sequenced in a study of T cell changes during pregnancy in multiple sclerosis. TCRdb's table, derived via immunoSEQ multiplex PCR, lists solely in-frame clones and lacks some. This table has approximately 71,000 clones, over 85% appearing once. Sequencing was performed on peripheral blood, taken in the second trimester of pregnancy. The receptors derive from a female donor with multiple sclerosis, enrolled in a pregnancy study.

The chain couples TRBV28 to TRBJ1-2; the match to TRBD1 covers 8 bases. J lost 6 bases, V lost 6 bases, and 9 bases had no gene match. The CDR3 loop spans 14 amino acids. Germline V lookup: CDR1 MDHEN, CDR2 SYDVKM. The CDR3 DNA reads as TGTGCCAGCAGGAAACAGGGGGAACACCATGGCTACACCTTC. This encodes CASRKQGEHHGYTF.

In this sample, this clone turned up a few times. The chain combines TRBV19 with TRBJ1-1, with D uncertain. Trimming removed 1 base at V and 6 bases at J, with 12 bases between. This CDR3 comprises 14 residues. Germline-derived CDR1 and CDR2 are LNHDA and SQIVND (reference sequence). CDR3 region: CASSIGGSVAEAFF. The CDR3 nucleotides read TGTGCCAGTAGTATAGGAGGGAGTGTGGCTGAAGCTTTCTTT. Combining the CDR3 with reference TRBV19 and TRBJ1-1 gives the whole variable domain DGGITQSPKYLFRKEGQNVTLSCEQNLNHDAMYWYRQDPGQGLRLIYYSQIVNDFQKGDIAEGYSVSREKKESFPLTVTSAQKNPTAFYLCASSIGGSVAEAFFGQGTRLTVV.

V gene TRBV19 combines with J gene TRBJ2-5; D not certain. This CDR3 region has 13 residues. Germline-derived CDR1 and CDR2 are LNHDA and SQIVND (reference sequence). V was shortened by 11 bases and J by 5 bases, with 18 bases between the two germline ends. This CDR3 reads CASRSGSWETQYF. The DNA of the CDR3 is TGTGCCTCCCGCTCCGGGTCGTGGGAGACCCAGTACTTC.

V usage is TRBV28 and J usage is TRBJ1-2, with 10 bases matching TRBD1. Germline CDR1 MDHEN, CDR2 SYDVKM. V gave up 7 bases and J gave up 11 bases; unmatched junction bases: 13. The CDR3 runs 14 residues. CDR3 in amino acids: CASNLSGTGVRYTF. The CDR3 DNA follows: TGTGCCAGCAACCTGTCCGGGACAGGGGTAAGGTACACCTTC.

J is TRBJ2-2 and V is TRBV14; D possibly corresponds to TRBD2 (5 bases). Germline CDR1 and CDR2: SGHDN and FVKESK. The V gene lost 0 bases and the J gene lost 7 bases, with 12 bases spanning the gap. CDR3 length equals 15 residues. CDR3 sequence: CASSQDWGEVGELFF. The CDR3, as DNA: TGTGCCAGCAGCCAAGATTGGGGAGAGGTCGGGGAGCTGTTTTTT.

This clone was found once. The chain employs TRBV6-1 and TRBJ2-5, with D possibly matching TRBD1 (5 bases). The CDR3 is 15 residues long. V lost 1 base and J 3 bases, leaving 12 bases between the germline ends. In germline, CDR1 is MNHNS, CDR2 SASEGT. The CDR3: CASSEGTIGKETQYF. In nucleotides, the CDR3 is TGTGCCAGCAGTGAAGGGACAATAGGAAAAGAGACCCAGTACTTC.

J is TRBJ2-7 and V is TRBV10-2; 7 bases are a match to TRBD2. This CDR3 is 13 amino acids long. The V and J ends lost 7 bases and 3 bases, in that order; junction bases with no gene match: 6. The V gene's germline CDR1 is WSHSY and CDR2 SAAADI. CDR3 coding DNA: TGCGCCAGCAAGTGGCGGGAGAGCTACGAGCAGTACTTC. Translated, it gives CASKWRESYEQYF.

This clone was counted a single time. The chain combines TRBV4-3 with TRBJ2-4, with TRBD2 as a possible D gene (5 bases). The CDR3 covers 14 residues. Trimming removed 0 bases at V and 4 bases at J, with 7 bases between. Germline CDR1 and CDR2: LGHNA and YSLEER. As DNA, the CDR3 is TGCGCCAGCAGCCAAGATCCGGGGAAAAACATTCAGTACTTC. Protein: CASSQDPGKNIQYF.

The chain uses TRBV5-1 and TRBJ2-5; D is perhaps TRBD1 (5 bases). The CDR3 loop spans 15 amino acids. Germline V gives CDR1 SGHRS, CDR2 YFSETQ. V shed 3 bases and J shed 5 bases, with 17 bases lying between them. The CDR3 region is CASSSGWMARETQYF. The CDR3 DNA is TGCGCCAGCAGCTCAGGGTGGATGGCCAGGGAGACCCAGTACTTC. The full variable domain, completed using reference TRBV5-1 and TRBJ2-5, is KAGVTQTPRYLIKTRGQQVTLSCSPISGHRSVSWYQQTPGQGLQFLFEYFSETQRNKGNFPGRFSGRQFSNSRSEMNVSTLELGDSALYLCASSSGWMARETQYFGPGTRLLVL.

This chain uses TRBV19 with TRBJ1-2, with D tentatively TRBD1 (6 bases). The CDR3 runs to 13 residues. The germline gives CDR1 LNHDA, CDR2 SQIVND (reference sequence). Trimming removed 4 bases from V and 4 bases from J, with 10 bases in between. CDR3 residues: CASSTGGAYGYTF. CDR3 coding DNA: TGTGCCAGTAGTACGGGGGGCGCCTATGGCTACACCTTC.

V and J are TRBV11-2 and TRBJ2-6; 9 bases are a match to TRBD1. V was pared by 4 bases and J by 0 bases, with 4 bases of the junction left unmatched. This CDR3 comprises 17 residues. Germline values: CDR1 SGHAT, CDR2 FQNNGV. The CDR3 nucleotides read TGTGCCAGCAGCTCGGGACAGGGTTTCTCTGGGGCCAACGTCCTGACTTTC. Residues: CASSSGQGFSGANVLTF.

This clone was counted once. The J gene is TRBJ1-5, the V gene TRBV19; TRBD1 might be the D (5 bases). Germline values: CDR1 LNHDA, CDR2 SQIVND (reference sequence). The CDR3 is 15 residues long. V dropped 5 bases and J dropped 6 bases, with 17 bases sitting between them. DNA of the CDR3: TGTGCCAGTAGTGCAACCCCAGGGATTCCTCAGCCCCAGCATTTT. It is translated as CASSATPGIPQPQHF.

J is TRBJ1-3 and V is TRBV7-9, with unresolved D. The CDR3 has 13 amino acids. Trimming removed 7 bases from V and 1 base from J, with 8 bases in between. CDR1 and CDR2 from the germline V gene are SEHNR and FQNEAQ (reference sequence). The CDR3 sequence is CASIRGSGNTIYF. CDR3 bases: TGTGCCAGCATCCGGGGTTCTGGAAACACCATATATTTT.

The CDR3 nucleotides read TGTGCCAGCAGTCAGACAGTAGGGCTGTTTTTT. It specifies CASSQTVGLFF. V gene TRBV2 combines with J gene TRBJ1-4; tentative D call: TRBD1 (5 bases). The V end lost 5 bases, the J end lost 14 bases, and 12 bases lay between the germline ends. Germline loops: CDR1 SNHLY, CDR2 FYNNEI. This CDR3 is built from 11 residues.

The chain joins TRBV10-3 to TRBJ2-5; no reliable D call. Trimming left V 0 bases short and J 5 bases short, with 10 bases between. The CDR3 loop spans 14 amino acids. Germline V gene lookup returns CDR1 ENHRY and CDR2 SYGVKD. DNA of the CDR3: TGTGCCATCAGTGAGTCGTTCCGTTTGGAGACCCAGTACTTC. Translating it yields CAISESFRLETQYF.

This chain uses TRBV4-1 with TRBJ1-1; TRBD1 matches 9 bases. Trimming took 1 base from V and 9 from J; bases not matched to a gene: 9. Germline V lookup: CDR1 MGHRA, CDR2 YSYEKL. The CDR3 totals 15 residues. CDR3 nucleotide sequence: TGCGCCAGCAGCCAAGTTTACACAGGGGGCGGGAAAGCTTTCTTT. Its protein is CASSQVYTGGGKAFF.

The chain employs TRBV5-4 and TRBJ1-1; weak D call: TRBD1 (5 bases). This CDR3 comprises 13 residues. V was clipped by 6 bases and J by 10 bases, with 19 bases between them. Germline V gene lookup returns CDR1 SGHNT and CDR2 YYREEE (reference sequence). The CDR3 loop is CASTPPGAGGAFF. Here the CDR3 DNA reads TGTGCCAGCACCCCCCCAGGTGCGGGGGGAGCTTTCTTT.

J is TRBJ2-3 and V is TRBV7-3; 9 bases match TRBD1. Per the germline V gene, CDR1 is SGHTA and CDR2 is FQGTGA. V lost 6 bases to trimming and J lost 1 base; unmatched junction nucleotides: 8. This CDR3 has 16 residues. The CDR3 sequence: CASRPGTGYGTDTQYF. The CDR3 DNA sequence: TGTGCCAGCAGGCCCGGGACAGGGTATGGCACAGATACGCAGTATTTT.

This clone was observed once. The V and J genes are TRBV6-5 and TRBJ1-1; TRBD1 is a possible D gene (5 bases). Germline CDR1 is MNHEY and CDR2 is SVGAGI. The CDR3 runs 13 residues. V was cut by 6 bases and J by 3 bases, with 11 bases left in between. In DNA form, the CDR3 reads TGTGCCAGCAGACGACGGGGGGACACTGAAGCTTTCTTT. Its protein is CASRRRGDTEAFF.

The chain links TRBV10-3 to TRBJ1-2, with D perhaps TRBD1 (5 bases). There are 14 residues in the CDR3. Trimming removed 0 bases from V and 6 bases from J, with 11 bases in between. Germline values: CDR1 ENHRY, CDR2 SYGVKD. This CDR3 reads CAISESTRVDGYTF. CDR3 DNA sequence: TGTGCCATCAGTGAGTCGACCAGGGTCGATGGCTACACCTTC.

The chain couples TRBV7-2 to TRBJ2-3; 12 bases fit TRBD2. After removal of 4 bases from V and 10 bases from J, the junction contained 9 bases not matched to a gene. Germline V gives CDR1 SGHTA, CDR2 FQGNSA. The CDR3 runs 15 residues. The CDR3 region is CASSSLTSGGGAQYF. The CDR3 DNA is TGTGCCAGCAGCTCGTTGACTAGCGGGGGCGGTGCGCAGTATTTT.

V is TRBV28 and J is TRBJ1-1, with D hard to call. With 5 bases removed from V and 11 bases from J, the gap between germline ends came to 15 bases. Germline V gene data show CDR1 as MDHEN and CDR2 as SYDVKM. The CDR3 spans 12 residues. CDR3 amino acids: CASSPPGLPAFF. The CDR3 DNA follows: TGTGCCAGCAGTCCCCCCGGGTTACCGGCTTTCTTT.

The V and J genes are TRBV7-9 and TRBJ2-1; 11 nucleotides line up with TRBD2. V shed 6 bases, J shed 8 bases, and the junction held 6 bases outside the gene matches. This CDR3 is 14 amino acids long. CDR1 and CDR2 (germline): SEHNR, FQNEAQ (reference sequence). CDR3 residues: CASRVAGGGDEQFF. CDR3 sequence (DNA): TGTGCCAGCAGGGTAGCGGGAGGGGGGGATGAGCAGTTCTTC.

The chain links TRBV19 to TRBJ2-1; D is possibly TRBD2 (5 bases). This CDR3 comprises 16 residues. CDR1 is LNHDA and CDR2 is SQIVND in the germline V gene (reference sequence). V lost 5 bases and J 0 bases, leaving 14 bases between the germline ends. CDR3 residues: CASSRRTGSSYNEQFF. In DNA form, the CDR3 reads TGTGCCAGTAGTCGTCGGACGGGGAGCTCCTACAATGAGCAGTTCTTC. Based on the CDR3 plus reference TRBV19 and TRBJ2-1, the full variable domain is DGGITQSPKYLFRKEGQNVTLSCEQNLNHDAMYWYRQDPGQGLRLIYYSQIVNDFQKGDIAEGYSVSREKKESFPLTVTSAQKNPTAFYLCASSRRTGSSYNEQFFGPGTRLTVL.

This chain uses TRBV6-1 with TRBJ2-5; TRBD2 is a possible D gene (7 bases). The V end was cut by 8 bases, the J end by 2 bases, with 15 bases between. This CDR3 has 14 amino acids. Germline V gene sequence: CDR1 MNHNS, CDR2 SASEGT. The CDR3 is CASGGGGAQETQYF. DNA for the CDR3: TGTGCCAGCGGGGGGGGCGGGGCTCAAGAGACCCAGTACTTC.

The CDR3 coding sequence is TGTGCCAGCAGCGAGGGACAGGGGTTTTCCTATGGCTACACCTTC. This codes for CASSEGQGFSYGYTF. The chain uses TRBV7-9 and TRBJ1-2; 10 bases are a match to TRBD1. V gave up 5 bases and J gave up 4 bases; unmatched junction bases: 7. The CDR3 is made up of 15 amino acids. The germline V gene encodes CDR1 SEHNR and CDR2 FQNEAQ (reference sequence).

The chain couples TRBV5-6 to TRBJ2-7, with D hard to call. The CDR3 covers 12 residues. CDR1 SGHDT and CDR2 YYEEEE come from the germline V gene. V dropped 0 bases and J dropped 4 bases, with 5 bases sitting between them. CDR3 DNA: TGTGCCAGCAGCTTGGATCTTTACGAGCAGTACTTC. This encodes CASSLDLYEQYF.

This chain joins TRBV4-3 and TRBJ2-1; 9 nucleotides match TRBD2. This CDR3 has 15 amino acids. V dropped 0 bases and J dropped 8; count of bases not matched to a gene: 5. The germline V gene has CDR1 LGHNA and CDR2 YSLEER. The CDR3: CASSQEGRGGYEQFF. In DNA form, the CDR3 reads TGCGCCAGCAGCCAAGAGGGGCGGGGGGGATATGAGCAGTTCTTC.

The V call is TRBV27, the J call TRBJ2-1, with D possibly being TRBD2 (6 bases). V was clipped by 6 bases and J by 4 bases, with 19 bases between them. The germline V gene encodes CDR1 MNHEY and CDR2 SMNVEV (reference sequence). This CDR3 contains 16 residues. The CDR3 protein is CASRSLSGTAYNEQFF. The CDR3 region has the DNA TGTGCCAGCAGGAGCCTCTCGGGGACTGCATACAATGAGCAGTTCTTC.

The CDR3 region is CASRPGHLTEAFF. The CDR3, as DNA: TGTGCCAGCAGACCGGGACACCTCACTGAAGCTTTCTTT. V and J are TRBV6-1 and TRBJ1-1, with D perhaps matching TRBD1 (6 bases). Trimming pared 6 bases from V and 4 bases from J, leaving 12 bases between. The CDR3 has 13 residues. Germline CDR1 is MNHNS and CDR2 is SASEGT.

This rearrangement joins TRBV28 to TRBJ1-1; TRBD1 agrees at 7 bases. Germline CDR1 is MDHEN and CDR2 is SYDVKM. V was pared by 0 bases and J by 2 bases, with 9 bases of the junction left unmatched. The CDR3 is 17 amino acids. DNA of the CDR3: TGTGCCAGCAGTTTATGGGGGACAGATACTACTAACACTGAAGCTTTCTTT. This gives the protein CASSLWGTDTTNTEAFF.

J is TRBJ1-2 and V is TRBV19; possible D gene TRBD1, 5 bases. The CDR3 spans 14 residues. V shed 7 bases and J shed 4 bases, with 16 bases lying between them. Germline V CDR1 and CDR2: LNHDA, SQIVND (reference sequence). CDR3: CASTTGQVSYGYTF. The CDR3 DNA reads TGTGCCAGTACCACCGGACAAGTCTCCTATGGCTACACCTTC.